This is a list of T cell receptor beta chains from one sample in a study of T-cell memory formation after mild COVID-19. MiXCR, applied by TCRdb to the 5' RACE reads, yields one record per CDR3 protein. The sample holds fewer than 600,000 distinct CDR3 sequences; roughly 21% are singletons and the top ten take around 8.4%. Sequencing used PBMCs or a T cell subset sorted from them (not recorded which). The source is an adult woman who had mild COVID-19 (a few samples of this study predate the infection). Cell type and time point are not known. CDR3s include the opening cysteine and the closing phenylalanine or tryptophan. A D gene is named only where the DNA matches it firmly. Size values are once, few and many counts, or a class for expanded clones, and some rows have none.

d_call: TRBD2; j_call: TRBJ2-3; v_call: TRBV20-1; clone_size: few; cdr3_nt: TGCAGTGCTAGAGATAGGACTAGCGGAGATACGCAGTATTTT; cdr3_aa: CSARDRTSGDTQYF
d_call: -; j_call: TRBJ2-1; v_call: TRBV6-6; clone_size: few; cdr3_nt: TGTGCCAGCAGTTATCGTCCTGACCGGGGGGAGCAGTTCTTC; cdr3_aa: CASSYRPDRGEQFF
d_call: -; j_call: TRBJ2-7; v_call: TRBV9; clone_size: -; cdr3_nt: TGTGCCAGCAGCGTAGAGGGATCATCCTACGAGCAGTACTTC; cdr3_aa: CASSVEGSSYEQYF
d_call: -; j_call: TRBJ2-7; v_call: TRBV6-2/TRBV6-3; clone_size: -; cdr3_nt: TGTGCCAGCAGTTACCTTGGACCCTCCTACGAGCAGTACTTC; cdr3_aa: CASSYLGPSYEQYF
d_call: -; j_call: TRBJ2-7; v_call: TRBV7-2; clone_size: -; cdr3_nt: TGTGCCAGCAGCTTAGTAGGGGTTCACGAGCAGTACTTC; cdr3_aa: CASSLVGVHEQYF
d_call: -; j_call: TRBJ2-7; v_call: TRBV15; clone_size: few; cdr3_nt: TGTGCCACCAGCACCGTCGGGGCCTGGTCCTACGAGCAGTACTTC; cdr3_aa: CATSTVGAWSYEQYF
d_call: -; j_call: TRBJ1-1; v_call: TRBV5-1; clone_size: few; cdr3_nt: TGCGCCAGCAGCTTGGGGATGACAGAAAACACTGAAGCTTTCTTT; cdr3_aa: CASSLGMTENTEAFF
d_call: -; j_call: TRBJ1-5; v_call: TRBV24-1; clone_size: many; cdr3_nt: TGTGCCACCAGTGATCCGAATCAGCCCCAGCATTTT; cdr3_aa: CATSDPNQPQHF
d_call: -; j_call: TRBJ2-3; v_call: TRBV6-5; clone_size: -; cdr3_nt: TGTGCCAGCAGTCTTAGGACAAGAGATACGCAGTATTTT; cdr3_aa: CASSLRTRDTQYF
d_call: TRBD1; j_call: TRBJ2-1; v_call: TRBV7-8; clone_size: few; cdr3_nt: TGTGCCAGCAGCTTAGGAGAGGGGGCCCCCGAATTGAATGAGCAGTTCTTC; cdr3_aa: CASSLGEGAPELNEQFF
d_call: -; j_call: TRBJ2-1; v_call: TRBV7-2; clone_size: -; cdr3_nt: TGTGCCAGCAGTCTCCAGCCGGGGGCCGGGGTTGGGGATGAGCAGTTCTTC; cdr3_aa: CASSLQPGAGVGDEQFF
d_call: TRBD2; j_call: TRBJ2-7; v_call: TRBV2; clone_size: -; cdr3_nt: TGTGCCAGCAGGGGAAGTCCAGGACTAGCGGGAGAGAGGGAGCAGTACTTC; cdr3_aa: CASRGSPGLAGEREQYF
d_call: -; j_call: TRBJ2-7; v_call: TRBV18; clone_size: few; cdr3_nt: TGTGCCAGCTCACCCGCCGGCCTTCTGGGCGAGCAGTACTTC; cdr3_aa: CASSPAGLLGEQYF
d_call: -; j_call: TRBJ2-7; v_call: TRBV20-1; clone_size: -; cdr3_nt: TGCAGTGCCCCCGTGGGGGGCGACTACGAGCAGTACTTC; cdr3_aa: CSAPVGGDYEQYF
d_call: -; j_call: TRBJ2-1; v_call: TRBV4-1; clone_size: -; cdr3_nt: TGCGCCAGCAGCCAAGAATCTAGGGCGCTAAGCTCCTACAATGAGCAGTTCTTC; cdr3_aa: CASSQESRALSSYNEQFF
d_call: TRBD1; j_call: TRBJ2-3; v_call: TRBV6-2/TRBV6-3; clone_size: few; cdr3_nt: TGTGCCAGCAGACCGACAGGGCTGGATACGCAGTATTTT; cdr3_aa: CASRPTGLDTQYF
d_call: -; j_call: TRBJ1-5; v_call: TRBV7-9; clone_size: -; cdr3_nt: TGTGCCAGCAGCTTAGCGGTGGTAGGGGAAAATCAGCCCCAGCATTTT; cdr3_aa: CASSLAVVGENQPQHF
d_call: -; j_call: TRBJ2-7; v_call: TRBV23-1; clone_size: -; cdr3_nt: TGCGCCAGCAGCCCCCCCCCCTACGAGCAGTACTTC; cdr3_aa: CASSPPPYEQYF
d_call: -; j_call: TRBJ2-3; v_call: TRBV24-1; clone_size: many; cdr3_nt: TGTGCCACCAGTGACCCCAGGGGAACAGATACGCAGTATTTT; cdr3_aa: CATSDPRGTDTQYF
d_call: -; j_call: TRBJ2-2; v_call: TRBV15; clone_size: few; cdr3_nt: TGTGCCACCAGCAGAGATTTGGCCGGGAACACCGGGGAGCTGTTTTTT; cdr3_aa: CATSRDLAGNTGELFF
d_call: -; j_call: TRBJ2-6; v_call: TRBV4-1; clone_size: -; cdr3_nt: TGCGCCAGCAGCCCCGGTGGGGTTTCCTCTGGGGCCAACGTCCTGACTTTC; cdr3_aa: CASSPGGVSSGANVLTF
d_call: TRBD1; j_call: TRBJ2-3; v_call: TRBV20-1; clone_size: -; cdr3_nt: TGCAGTGCTAGGAAGGGGGCCCTCACAGATACGCAGTATTTT; cdr3_aa: CSARKGALTDTQYF
d_call: -; j_call: TRBJ1-2; v_call: TRBV12-3/TRBV12-4; clone_size: -; cdr3_nt: TGTGCCAGCAGTGCCTCGGACAGATACCTTAACTATGGCTACACCTTC; cdr3_aa: CASSASDRYLNYGYTF
d_call: -; j_call: TRBJ1-1; v_call: TRBV12-3/TRBV12-4; clone_size: -; cdr3_nt: TGTGCCAGCAGTTTACTGGGGGCCCCTGAAGCTTTCTTT; cdr3_aa: CASSLLGAPEAFF
d_call: -; j_call: TRBJ2-7; v_call: TRBV5-5; clone_size: few; cdr3_nt: TGTGCCAGCAGCTTGGGGGCAGGCAACGACTACGAGCAGTACTTC; cdr3_aa: CASSLGAGNDYEQYF
d_call: TRBD1; j_call: TRBJ2-1; v_call: TRBV6-5; clone_size: -; cdr3_nt: TGTGCCAGCAGACCGGACAGGGGCCTCGACTTTTACAATGAGCAGTTCTTC; cdr3_aa: CASRPDRGLDFYNEQFF
d_call: -; j_call: TRBJ2-7; v_call: TRBV3-1; clone_size: -; cdr3_nt: TGTGCCAGCAGCCAAGATGTGGAGCGGACCCTTGGCGAGCAGTACTTC; cdr3_aa: CASSQDVERTLGEQYF
d_call: -; j_call: TRBJ1-3; v_call: TRBV5-1; clone_size: -; cdr3_nt: TGCGCCAGCAGCGAGCCAGGTCACTCTGGAAACACCATATATTTT; cdr3_aa: CASSEPGHSGNTIYF
d_call: -; j_call: TRBJ1-2; v_call: TRBV12-3/TRBV12-4; clone_size: few; cdr3_nt: TGTGCCAGCACCCTCCAGGGGTCCTATGGCTACACCTTC; cdr3_aa: CASTLQGSYGYTF
d_call: -; j_call: TRBJ2-5; v_call: TRBV11-2; clone_size: few; cdr3_nt: TGTGCCAGCAGCTGGGCGGAGACCCAGTACTTC; cdr3_aa: CASSWAETQYF
d_call: -; j_call: TRBJ2-3; v_call: TRBV7-3; clone_size: once; cdr3_nt: TGTGCCAGCACTGAGGGGGGCTTCGGCACAGATACGCAGTATTTT; cdr3_aa: CASTEGGFGTDTQYF
d_call: TRBD1; j_call: TRBJ2-5; v_call: TRBV7-9; clone_size: few; cdr3_nt: TGTGCCAGCAGCTTAGCCCCGGGACAGCAAGAGACCCAGTACTTC; cdr3_aa: CASSLAPGQQETQYF
d_call: TRBD1; j_call: TRBJ1-2; v_call: TRBV14; clone_size: few; cdr3_nt: TGTGCCAGCAGCCAAGAGGACAGGTGGTACTATGGCTACACCTTC; cdr3_aa: CASSQEDRWYYGYTF
d_call: -; j_call: TRBJ1-1; v_call: TRBV7-6; clone_size: few; cdr3_nt: TGTGCCAGCAGCTTAGTTACAGATAACACTGAAGCTTTCTTT; cdr3_aa: CASSLVTDNTEAFF
d_call: TRBD1; j_call: TRBJ1-2; v_call: TRBV24-1; clone_size: -; cdr3_nt: TGTGCCACCAAGAAGGGACAGGGAAACTATGGCTACACCTTC; cdr3_aa: CATKKGQGNYGYTF
d_call: TRBD2; j_call: TRBJ2-3; v_call: TRBV20-1; clone_size: once; cdr3_nt: TGCAGTGCCAGCCGGGCTAGCGGGACAGATACGCAGTATTTT; cdr3_aa: CSASRASGTDTQYF
d_call: TRBD2; j_call: TRBJ2-1; v_call: TRBV20-1; clone_size: -; cdr3_nt: TGCAGTGCTAGACCTTTAAAGCGGGAGTACTCCTACAATGAGCAGTTCTTC; cdr3_aa: CSARPLKREYSYNEQFF